What follows are 5 T cell receptor beta chains derived from one specimen sequenced in a study of blood T cell repertoires in COVID-19. The method was immunoSEQ multiplex PCR; TCRdb's version includes in-frame clones alone and lacks a portion of them. The sample yields hundreds of thousands of clones, over 70% seen once. Material: peripheral blood. The source is a woman in her fifties or sixties with COVID-19, enrolled during active disease.

The J gene is TRBJ2-3, the V gene TRBV5-1, with 14 bases matching TRBD2. Trimming at V came to 4 bases and at J to 2 bases, leaving 12 bases not matched to a gene. The CDR3 spans 19 residues. CDR1 and CDR2 (germline): SGHRS, YFSETQ. The CDR3 sequence is CASSRLGTSGRGVTDTQYF. The CDR3 DNA is TGCGCCAGCAGCCGATTAGGGACTAGCGGGAGAGGTGTCACAGATACGCAGTATTTT.

The table lists this clone with a count of one. The chain has TRBV19 and TRBJ1-6, with D uncertain. Germline assignment: CDR1 LNHDA and CDR2 SQIVND (reference sequence). The CDR3 sequence is 16 residues long. V shed 3 bases and J shed 4 bases, with 13 bases lying between them. As DNA, the CDR3 is TGTGCCAGTAGTATTTCAGGTTGGAGGTATAATTCACCCCTCCACTTT. This gives the protein CASSISGWRYNSPLHF.

J is TRBJ2-3 and V is TRBV5-4; 11 nucleotides agree with TRBD2. Unmatched junction bases numbered 10, after V lost 2 bases and J lost 8 bases. The CDR3 spans 16 residues. Germline V lookup: CDR1 SGHNT, CDR2 YYREEE (reference sequence). The DNA for the CDR3 is TGTGCCAGCAGCTTAAACAGACTAGCGGGGTCCGGTACGCAGTATTTT. Protein sequence: CASSLNRLAGSGTQYF.

The CDR3 here is CAWSPPSRTRRETQYF. The CDR3 nucleotides are TGTGCCTGGAGCCCCCCCAGTCGGACAAGGCGGGAGACCCAGTACTTC. The gene calls are TRBV30 and TRBJ2-5, with D maybe TRBD1 (5 bases). Trimming removed 3 bases at V and 5 bases at J, with 22 bases between. This CDR3 has 16 residues. Germline CDR1 reads GTSNPN; CDR2 reads SVGIG (reference sequence).

Concerning this clone: This specimen includes other DNA sequences encoding the same CDR3. J is TRBJ1-3 and V is TRBV7-2, with D perhaps TRBD1 (6 bases). The CDR3 covers 15 residues. Between the trimmed V and J ends, which lost 1 base and 2 bases, there was a span of 9 bases. Germline lookup yields CDR1 SGHTA and CDR2 FQGNSA. In nucleotides, the CDR3 is TGTGCCAGCAGCTTAGTGGGGACAACTGGAAACACCATATATTTT. It is translated as CASSLVGTTGNTIYF.